These 17 T cell receptor beta chains were all obtained from the same sample, sequenced in a study of cytomegalovirus exposure and HLA in healthy donors. TCRdb's table, derived via immunoSEQ multiplex PCR, lists solely in-frame clones and lacks some. This table has about 79,000 clones, approximately 93% appearing once. The sequenced material came from PBMCs. The receptors stem from a woman aged 25 to 39 in good health and CMV-seronegative.

The chain is built from TRBV7-8 and TRBJ2-1; 7 bases line up with TRBD1. Unmatched junction bases numbered 10, after V lost 3 bases and J lost 8 bases. The CDR3 loop spans 15 amino acids. CDR1 is SGHVS, CDR2 FQNEAQ, per germline. This chain's CDR3 is CASSFGQVRGYEQFF. CDR3 in DNA: TGTGCCAGCAGCTTCGGACAGGTTCGAGGTTATGAGCAGTTCTTC. The full variable domain, rest sourced from reference TRBV7-8 and TRBJ2-1, is GAGVSQSPRYKVAKRGQDVALRCDPISGHVSLFWYQQALGQGPEFLTYFQNEAQLDKSGLPSDRFFAERPEGSVSTLKIQRTQQEDSAVYLCASSFGQVRGYEQFFGPGTRLTVL.

V gene TRBV18 combines with J gene TRBJ2-3; possibly TRBD1 for D (6 bases). Germline V gives CDR1 KGHSH, CDR2 LQKENI. This CDR3 is built from 15 residues. Trimming shortened V by 5 bases and J by 2 bases, and 14 bases separated the two germline ends. In DNA, the CDR3 is TGTGCCAGCTCAACAGGGTACCAACACACAGATACGCAGTATTTT. This translates into CASSTGYQHTDTQYF.

The rearrangement links TRBV30 to TRBJ2-1; the match to TRBD2 covers 8 bases. CDR1 GTSNPN and CDR2 SVGIG come from the germline V gene (reference sequence). The CDR3 runs 16 residues. J was trimmed by 9 bases and V by 2 bases; bases with no gene match: 15. The DNA for the CDR3 is TGTGCCTGGAGTCAGATCCGTAGCGGGACCCGCGGTGAGCAGTTCTTC. Translated: CAWSQIRSGTRGEQFF.

The genes are TRBV9 and TRBJ1-2; D possibly corresponds to TRBD1 (5 bases). The CDR3 consists of 15 residues. Deletions cut 0 bases from V and 3 bases from J, with 12 bases between. Per the germline V gene, CDR1 is SGDLS and CDR2 is YYNGEE. The CDR3 region is CASSVGGGGDYGYTF. CDR3 sequence (DNA): TGTGCCAGCAGCGTAGGAGGCGGAGGGGACTATGGCTACACCTTC.

The gene calls are TRBV10-3 and TRBJ2-3; TRBD2 agrees at 8 bases. The CDR3 totals 20 residues. Germline V gene data show CDR1 as ENHRY and CDR2 as SYGVKD. V shed 0 bases, J shed 4 bases, and the junction held 18 bases outside the gene matches. Here the CDR3 reads CAISESKPGTSHLKADTQYF. Here the CDR3 DNA reads TGTGCCATCAGTGAGTCCAAGCCGGGGACTAGTCACCTAAAAGCAGATACGCAGTATTTT.

The rearrangement links TRBV4-3 to TRBJ2-7; 9 bases are a match to TRBD2. Trimming removed 1 base from V and 0 bases from J; junction bases left unmatched: 7. Germline lookup yields CDR1 LGHNA and CDR2 YSLEER. The CDR3 has 17 amino acids. The CDR3 spells CASSQVVSGGFSYEQYF. Here the CDR3 DNA reads TGCGCCAGCAGCCAAGTGGTTAGCGGGGGATTCTCCTACGAGCAGTACTTC.

This clone was recorded once. The chain links TRBV7-9 to TRBJ1-2; D unresolved. Trimming cost V 0 bases and J 0 bases, with 8 bases left between them. Germline V CDR1 and CDR2: SEHNR, FQNEAQ (reference sequence). CDR3 length: 15 residues. The CDR3, as DNA: TGTGCCAGCAGCTTAGCCCCCAGTCCTAACTATGGCTACACCTTC. It translates to CASSLAPSPNYGYTF.

The chain is built from TRBV4-1 and TRBJ2-2, with D perhaps matching TRBD2 (7 bases). The CDR3 extends over 15 amino acids. Between the trimmed V and J ends, which lost 0 bases and 7 bases, there was a span of 12 bases. Germline V gives CDR1 MGHRA, CDR2 YSYEKL. The CDR3 reads CASSQEGGHVGELFF. The CDR3 DNA reads TGCGCCAGCAGCCAAGAGGGGGGGCATGTCGGGGAGCTGTTTTTT.

The rearrangement links TRBV11-2 to TRBJ1-4, with D tentatively TRBD1 (5 bases). Looked up from germline, CDR1 is SGHAT and CDR2 is FQNNGV. The CDR3 length is 15 residues. The ends were cut back, 5 bases at V and 10 bases at J, with 20 bases in the middle. CDR3 sequence: CASSPSRGSGGKLFF. CDR3 sequence (DNA): TGTGCCAGCAGCCCTAGCCGTGGGTCCGGGGGAAAACTGTTTTTT.

The CDR3 DNA is TGTGCCAGCAGTCGGTTTAGTACAGATTATAGCAATCAGCCCCAGCATTTT. It translates to CASSRFSTDYSNQPQHF. The chain couples TRBV5-6 to TRBJ1-5; the D is unclear. Germline CDR1 reads SGHDT; CDR2 reads YYEEEE. This CDR3 is built from 17 residues. V was clipped by 5 bases and J by 0 bases, with 18 bases between them.

The rearrangement links TRBV20-1 to TRBJ1-2; no definite D call. CDR1 and CDR2 from the germline V gene are DFQATT and SNEGSKA (reference sequence). The CDR3 covers 10 residues. V was clipped by 4 bases and J by 11 bases, with 11 bases between them. The CDR3 protein is CSAKVGAYTF. CDR3 DNA: TGCAGTGCTAAGGTGGGAGCTTACACCTTC.

V is TRBV2 and J is TRBJ2-3, with 12 bases lining up with TRBD2. The CDR3 loop spans 21 amino acids. The V and J ends lost 3 bases and 4 bases, in that order; junction bases with no gene match: 20. Germline V gene data show CDR1 as SNHLY and CDR2 as FYNNEI. CDR3: CASSDPTLAGGGVVGSDTQYF. The CDR3 DNA reads as TGTGCCAGCAGTGACCCTACACTAGCGGGGGGCGGGGTTGTCGGTTCAGATACGCAGTATTTT. Full variable domain (remainder filled in from reference TRBV2 and TRBJ2-3): EPEVTQTPSHQVTQMGQEVILRCVPISNHLYFYWYRQILGQKVEFLVSFYNNEISEKSEIFDDQFSVERPDGSNFTLKIRSTKLEDSAMYFCASSDPTLAGGGVVGSDTQYFGPGTRLTVL.

This sequence joins TRBV7-9 and TRBJ1-3, with TRBD1 matching 8 bases. This CDR3 spans 13 amino acids. Losses at the gene ends were 7 bases for V and 4 bases for J; bases not matched to a gene: 3. The germline gives CDR1 SEHNR, CDR2 FQNEAQ (reference sequence). CDR3 in amino acids: CASTRTGGNTIYF. The CDR3 DNA reads TGTGCCAGCACCAGGACAGGGGGAAACACCATATATTTT.

The rearrangement uses TRBV5-6 and TRBJ1-1, with no clear D. Trimming left V 0 bases short and J 0 bases short, with 9 bases between. The CDR3 is 15 amino acids. Germline lookup yields CDR1 SGHDT and CDR2 YYEEEE. CDR3 DNA: TGTGCCAGCAGCTTGGCCCAGGTCATGAACACTGAAGCTTTCTTT. This codes for CASSLAQVMNTEAFF.

V usage is TRBV28 and J usage is TRBJ2-3; 7 bases match TRBD1. Germline V gene lookup returns CDR1 MDHEN and CDR2 SYDVKM. J was trimmed by 6 bases and V by 5 bases; bases with no gene match: 8. This CDR3 contains 14 residues. CDR3 residues: CASSPGQVGDTQYF. CDR3 nucleotide sequence: TGTGCCAGCAGTCCTGGACAGGTGGGGGATACGCAGTATTTT.

The chain combines TRBV9 with TRBJ1-5, with D possibly matching TRBD1 (5 bases). Trimming shortened V by 4 bases and J by 6 bases, and 17 bases separated the two germline ends. Germline V gene sequence: CDR1 SGDLS, CDR2 YYNGEE. CDR3 size: 15 residues. In DNA, the CDR3 is TGTGCCAGCAGCCGACTAGACAGTCCCACTCAGCCCCAGCATTTT. As protein: CASSRLDSPTQPQHF.

This chain's CDR3 is CASSTSGGASTGELFF. In nucleotides, the CDR3 is TGCGCCAGCTCGACTAGCGGGGGGGCGAGCACCGGGGAGCTGTTTTTT. This chain connects TRBV5-1 to TRBJ2-2; 14 bases fit TRBD2. J was trimmed by 4 bases and V by 7 bases; bases with no gene match: 6. This CDR3 contains 16 residues. The germline CDR1 and CDR2 sequences are SGHRS and YFSETQ.